The present entry profiles one T cell receptor (beta chain) with its context. As yet, its antigen is unknown. The CDR3 extends over 16 amino acids. The germline V gene encodes CDR1 SEHNR and CDR2 FQNEAQ (reference sequence). The germline V and J ends were trimmed by 3 bases and 3 bases, with 14 bases remaining between them. The sample comes from a study of radiotherapy plus CTLA-4 blockade in lung cancer. Method: immunoSEQ multiplex PCR; TCRdb's copy keeps in-frame clones and lacks some. The sample lists tens of thousands of clones; about three quarters were seen once. Study-wide points: Reports identified early blood T cell clone dynamics, with interferon-beta, as the best response predictor. Tumor-origin TCR clones grew in blood after radiotherapy plus ipilimumab.

The TCR sequence derives from a human donor with non-small cell lung cancer who had a partial response to radiotherapy plus ipilimumab. This chain uses TRBV7-9 with TRBJ2-2, with no clear D. This specimen consisted of peripheral blood, obtained from a patient treated with radiotherapy plus ipilimumab. CDR3 in amino acids: CASSLPLPTDTGELFF. The CDR3 nucleotides read TGTGCCAGCAGCTTGCCCCTCCCGACTGACACCGGGGAGCTGTTTTTT.